This TCR beta chain was recorded in a study of blood T cells in healthy people across ages. Trimming cost V 0 bases and J 6 bases; bases outside gene matches: 3. CDR3 length equals 14 residues. Per germline, CDR1 SGHRS and CDR2 YFSETQ. A second about 7 to 12 cycle PCR used barcoded and J-beta primers. TCRdb called the 5' RACE reads again in MiXCR, with one record for every CDR3 protein. Counted here are roughly 900,000 distinct CDR3 sequences, roughly 26% occurring once; the ten biggest clones make up 15% to 20%. This clonotype has at least ten counts. The chain carries TRBV5-1 and TRBJ2-3, with 8 nucleotides matching TRBD2. This clonotype originated in a woman of 80 years or more in good health. The source material was blood. CDR3 sequence: CASSLEGTSDTQYF. DNA for the CDR3: TGCGCCAGCAGCTTGGAAGGGACTAGTGATACGCAGTATTTT.